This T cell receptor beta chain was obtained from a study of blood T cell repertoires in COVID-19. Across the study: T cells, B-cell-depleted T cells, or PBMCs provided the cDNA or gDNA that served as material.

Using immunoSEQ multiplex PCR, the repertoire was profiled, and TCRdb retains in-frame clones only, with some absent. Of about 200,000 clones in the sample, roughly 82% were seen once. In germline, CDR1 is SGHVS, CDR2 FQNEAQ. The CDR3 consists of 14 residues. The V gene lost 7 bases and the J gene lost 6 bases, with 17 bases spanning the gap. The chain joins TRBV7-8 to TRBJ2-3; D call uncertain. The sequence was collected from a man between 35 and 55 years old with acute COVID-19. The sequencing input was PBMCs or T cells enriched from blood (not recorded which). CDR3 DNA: TGTGCCAGCATCAGATTCGCGGTTCCCGATACGCAGTATTTT. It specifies CASIRFAVPDTQYF. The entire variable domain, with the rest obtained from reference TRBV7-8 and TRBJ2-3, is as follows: GAGVSQSPRYKVAKRGQDVALRCDPISGHVSLFWYQQALGQGPEFLTYFQNEAQLDKSGLPSDRFFAERPEGSVSTLKIQRTQQEDSAVYLCASIRFAVPDTQYFGPGTRLTVL.